This T cell receptor beta chain stems from a study of vaccination and CD4 T cells after COVID-19. Study information: The study collected post-vaccine samples a median about 73 days after dose two, with a range of 14 to 241.

The treatment here: 10-day PBMC culture with coronavirus spike peptide pools or control peptides (ViraFEST assay). With peptide pools, ViraFEST first expanded antigen-specific T cells and afterwards sequenced their TCRs. The authors swapped half the medium for fresh IL-2 medium on days 3 and 7. Remarks on this clonotype: Its antigen is as yet unknown.

Findings of the study overall: Spike mono-reactivity was evident in 304 of the 307 vaccine-specific clones derived from convalescent patients.

With the Oncomine TCR Beta short-read assay, DNA from cultured CD4+ T cells was sequenced. From the PCR reads, TCRdb called clonotypes with MiXCR, one entry per CDR3 protein. The sample includes 21,000 or so distinct CDR3 sequences, approximately 50% of them seen just once. The V end was cut by 0 bases, the J end by 2 bases, with 10 bases between. The CDR3 length is 14 residues. Looked up from germline, CDR1 is SQVTM and CDR2 is ANQGSEA. The source of this sequence is a human donor who had recovered from COVID-19. The chain carries TRBV29-1 and TRBJ2-5; weak D call: TRBD2 (6 bases). The source material was CD4+ T cells from blood, cultured in vitro. CDR3 sequence reads: CSVEDHGGQETQYF. CDR3 DNA: TGCAGCGTTGAAGATCATGGAGGGCAAGAGACCCAGTACTTC.